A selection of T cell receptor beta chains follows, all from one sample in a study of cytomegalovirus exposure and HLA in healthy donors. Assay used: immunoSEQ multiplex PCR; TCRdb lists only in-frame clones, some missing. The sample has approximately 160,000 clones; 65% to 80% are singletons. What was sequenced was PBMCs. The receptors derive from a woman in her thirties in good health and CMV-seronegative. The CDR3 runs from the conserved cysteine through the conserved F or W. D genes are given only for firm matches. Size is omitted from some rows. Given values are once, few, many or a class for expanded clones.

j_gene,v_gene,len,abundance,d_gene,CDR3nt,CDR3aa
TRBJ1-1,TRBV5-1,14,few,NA,TGCGCCAGCAGCTTTGGAGCAGTGAACACTGAAGCTTTCTTT,CASSFGAVNTEAFF
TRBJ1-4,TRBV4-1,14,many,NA,TGCGCCAGCAGCCGGGCTGCAGGGTATGAAAAACTGTTTTTT,CASSRAAGYEKLFF
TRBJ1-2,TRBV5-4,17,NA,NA,TGTGCCAGCAGCCAAACTCGACCGGGAACCTGGAGCTATGGCTACACCTTC,CASSQTRPGTWSYGYTF
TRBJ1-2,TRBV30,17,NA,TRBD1,TGTGCCTGGAGTCGCGCCGGGACAGGTAACAGTCACTATGGCTACACCTTC,CAWSRAGTGNSHYGYTF
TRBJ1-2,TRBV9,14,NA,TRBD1,TGTGCCAGCAGCCGGGACAGGACGATTTATGGCTACACCTTC,CASSRDRTIYGYTF
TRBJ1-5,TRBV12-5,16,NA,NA,TGTGCTAGTGGTTTGCCGTGGGGGGATAGCAATCAGCCCCAGCATTTT,CASGLPWGDSNQPQHF
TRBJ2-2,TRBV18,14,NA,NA,TGTGCCAGCTCACCGGCGGCGGGCACCGGGGAGCTGTTTTTT,CASSPAAGTGELFF
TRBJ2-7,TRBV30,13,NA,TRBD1,TGTGCCTGGAGTTCAGGGGGATCCTACGAGCAGTACTTC,CAWSSGGSYEQYF
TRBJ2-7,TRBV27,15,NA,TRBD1,TGTGCCAGCAGTTACCAAGGACAGGGAGTCTACGAGCAGTACTTC,CASSYQGQGVYEQYF
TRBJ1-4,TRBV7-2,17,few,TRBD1,TGTGCCAGCAGCCGCTCTAGGGGACAGCCGAAAAATGAAAAACTGTTTTTT,CASSRSRGQPKNEKLFF
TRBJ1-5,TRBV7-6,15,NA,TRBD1,TGTGCCAGCAGCTTAACGGACAGGGTTAATCAGCCCCAGCATTTT,CASSLTDRVNQPQHF